These 10 T cell receptor beta chains were all obtained from the same sample, sequenced in a study of beta chain features in type 1 diabetes. Reverse transcription of all isolated RNA meant that expressed TCRB transcripts were sequenced. Data came from immunoSEQ multiplex PCR; TCRdb stores just in-frame clones and leaves some out. The sample lists about 180,000 clones, more than 10% occurring once. Sequencing was done on a sample of central memory CD4+ T cells from blood. These receptors were obtained from a woman aged 18-29 years in good health.

This sequence joins TRBV30 and TRBJ2-5, with 7 nucleotides matching TRBD1. Germline CDR1 reads GTSNPN; CDR2 reads SVGIG (reference sequence). The CDR3 runs to 14 residues. The J segment lost 7 bases and the V segment lost 7 bases, leaving 15 bases of the junction unmatched. The CDR3 is CASTGQDGLVTQYF. The CDR3, as DNA: TGTGCCTCGACCGGACAGGACGGACTTGTGACCCAGTACTTC.

For this clone: The limits of the CDR3 on the DNA are not certain, so only TCRdb's listed CDR3 is given. The genes are TRBV28 and TRBJ1-2; the table assigns TRBD1, which was not confirmed against the DNA. The CDR3 extends over 14 residues, inclusive of both ends. The V gene's germline CDR1 is MDHEN and CDR2 SYDVKM. The CDR3 sequence: CASSLSTGFGVGTF.

This clone was picked up many times. The chain links TRBV7-9 to TRBJ2-5; 9 positions agree with TRBD2. The V and J ends lost 4 bases and 5 bases, in that order; junction bases with no gene match: 8. Germline CDR1 reads SEHNR; CDR2 reads FQNEAQ (reference sequence). The CDR3 length is 15 residues. In DNA form, the CDR3 reads TGTGCCAGCAGCTCATCGGGACTAGCAACGGAGACCCAGTACTTC. Its translation is CASSSSGLATETQYF.

The CDR3 coding sequence is TGTGCCAGCAGCCACTCGACAGGTTACTACGAGCAGTACTTC. This codes for CASSHSTGYYEQYF. The V call is TRBV13, the J call TRBJ2-7; D possibly corresponds to TRBD1 (6 bases). CDR1 is PRHDT and CDR2 is FYEKMQ in the germline V gene (reference sequence). The germline V and J ends were trimmed by 5 bases and 3 bases, with 14 bases remaining between them. This CDR3 region has 14 residues. Together with reference TRBV13 and TRBJ2-7, the CDR3 gives the full variable domain: AAGVIQSPRHLIKEKRETATLKCYPIPRHDTVYWYQQGPGQDPQFLISFYEKMQSDKGSIPDRFSAQQFSDYHSELNMSSLELGDSALYFCASSHSTGYYEQYFGPGTRLTVT.

The genes are TRBV5-6 and TRBJ1-1; D is ambiguous. The CDR3 consists of 11 residues. V was trimmed by 2 bases and J by 4 bases, leaving 3 bases between them. From germline, CDR1 is SGHDT and CDR2 YYEEEE. CDR3 nucleotide sequence: TGTGCCAGCAGCTTCAGCACTGAAGCTTTCTTT. It yields the protein CASSFSTEAFF.

This clone was counted between two and nine times. The CDR3 is CSVDGGATGGVKDYTF. In nucleotides, the CDR3 is TGCAGCGTTGATGGAGGGGCCACAGGGGGCGTTAAGGACTACACCTTC. The rearrangement uses TRBV29-1 and TRBJ1-2, with TRBD1 matching 9 bases. This CDR3 spans 16 amino acids. CDR1 is SQVTM and CDR2 is ANQGSEA in the germline V gene. V was pared by 3 bases and J by 10 bases, with 18 bases of the junction left unmatched.

A few counts support this clone. The chain recombines TRBV11-2 with TRBJ2-7, with a possible D match to TRBD2 (6 bases). CDR1 is SGHAT, CDR2 FQNNGV, per germline. The CDR3 length is 14 residues. V was pared by 10 bases and J by 2 bases, with 18 bases between. This CDR3 is CATGRESGAYEQYF. CDR3 in DNA: TGTGCCACCGGGCGCGAATCGGGGGCCTACGAGCAGTACTTC.

V is TRBV18 and J is TRBJ2-7; 7 positions agree with TRBD1. Germline V gene lookup returns CDR1 KGHSH and CDR2 LQKENI. The CDR3 totals 12 residues. With V trimmed by 6 bases and J by 3 bases, 2 bases remained unmatched. CDR3 coding DNA: TGTGCCAGCTCCCGGGACAGCTACGAGCAGTACTTC. Translating gives CASSRDSYEQYF.

This clone was counted between two and nine times. The V and J genes are TRBV7-2 and TRBJ2-7, with a possible D match to TRBD1 (5 bases). V lost 5 bases and J 0 bases, leaving 11 bases between the germline ends. In germline, CDR1 is SGHTA, CDR2 FQGNSA. CDR3 length: 14 residues. CDR3 amino acids: CASSLADISYEQYF. CDR3 sequence (DNA): TGTGCCAGCAGCCTTGCGGACATCTCCTACGAGCAGTACTTC.

There are a few counts of this clone. The chain employs TRBV29-1 and TRBJ1-2, with a weak D call TRBD1 (6 bases). From germline, CDR1 is SQVTM and CDR2 ANQGSEA. The CDR3 sequence is 14 residues long. The V end lost 2 bases, the J end lost 0 bases, and 10 bases lay between the germline ends. The CDR3 sequence: CSVERGGPNYGYTF. CDR3 DNA sequence: TGCAGCGTTGAAAGGGGGGGTCCTAACTATGGCTACACCTTC.